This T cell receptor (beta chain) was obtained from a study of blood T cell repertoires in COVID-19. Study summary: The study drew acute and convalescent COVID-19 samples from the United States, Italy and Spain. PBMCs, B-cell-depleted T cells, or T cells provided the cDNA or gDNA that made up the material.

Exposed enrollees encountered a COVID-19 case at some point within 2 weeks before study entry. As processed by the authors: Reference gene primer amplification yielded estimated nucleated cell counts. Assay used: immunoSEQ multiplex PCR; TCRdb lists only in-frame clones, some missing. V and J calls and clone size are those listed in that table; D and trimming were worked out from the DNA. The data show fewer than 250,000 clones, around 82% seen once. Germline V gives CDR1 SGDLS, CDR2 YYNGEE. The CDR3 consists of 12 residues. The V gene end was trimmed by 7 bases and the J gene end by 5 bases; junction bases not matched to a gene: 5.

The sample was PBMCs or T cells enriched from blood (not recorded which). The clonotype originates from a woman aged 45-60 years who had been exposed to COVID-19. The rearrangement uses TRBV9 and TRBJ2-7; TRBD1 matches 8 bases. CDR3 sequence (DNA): TGTGCCAGCTCGGCAGGGGGCAACGAGCAGTACTTC. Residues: CASSAGGNEQYF.